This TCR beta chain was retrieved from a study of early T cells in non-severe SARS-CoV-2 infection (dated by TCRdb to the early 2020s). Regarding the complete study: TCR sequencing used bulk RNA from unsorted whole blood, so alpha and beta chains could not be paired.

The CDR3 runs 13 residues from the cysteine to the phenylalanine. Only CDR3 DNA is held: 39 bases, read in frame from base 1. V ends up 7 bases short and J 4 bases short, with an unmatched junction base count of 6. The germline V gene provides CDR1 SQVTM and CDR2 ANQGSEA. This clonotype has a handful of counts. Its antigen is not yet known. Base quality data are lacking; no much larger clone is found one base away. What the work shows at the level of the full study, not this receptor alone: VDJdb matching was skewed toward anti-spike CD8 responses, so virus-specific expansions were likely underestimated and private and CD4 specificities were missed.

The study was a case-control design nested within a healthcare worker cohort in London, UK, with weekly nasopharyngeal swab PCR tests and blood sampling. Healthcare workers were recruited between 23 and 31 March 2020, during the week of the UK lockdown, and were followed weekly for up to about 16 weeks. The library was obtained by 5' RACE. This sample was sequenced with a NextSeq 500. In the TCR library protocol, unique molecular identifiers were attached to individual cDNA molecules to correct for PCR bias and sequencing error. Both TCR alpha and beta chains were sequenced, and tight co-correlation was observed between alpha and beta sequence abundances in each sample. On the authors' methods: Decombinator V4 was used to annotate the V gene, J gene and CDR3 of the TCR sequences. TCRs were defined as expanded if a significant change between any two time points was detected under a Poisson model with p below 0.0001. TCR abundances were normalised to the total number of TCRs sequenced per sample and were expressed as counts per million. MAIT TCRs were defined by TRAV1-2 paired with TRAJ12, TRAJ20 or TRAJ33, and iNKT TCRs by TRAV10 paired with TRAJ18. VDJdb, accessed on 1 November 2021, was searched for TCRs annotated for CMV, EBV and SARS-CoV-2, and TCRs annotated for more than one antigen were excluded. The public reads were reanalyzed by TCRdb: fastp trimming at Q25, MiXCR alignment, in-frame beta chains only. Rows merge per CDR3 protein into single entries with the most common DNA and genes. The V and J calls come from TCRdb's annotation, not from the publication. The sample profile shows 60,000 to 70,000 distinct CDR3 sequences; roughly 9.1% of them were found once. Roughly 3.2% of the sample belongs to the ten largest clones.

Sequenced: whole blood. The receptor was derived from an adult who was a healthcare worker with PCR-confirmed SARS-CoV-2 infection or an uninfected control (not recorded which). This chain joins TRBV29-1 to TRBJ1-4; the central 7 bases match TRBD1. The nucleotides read TGCAGCGCCCGGGACAGCGGTAATGAAAAACTGTTTTTT. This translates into CSARDSGNEKLFF.